This T cell receptor (beta chain) was found in a study of cytomegalovirus exposure and HLA in healthy donors. CDR1 SGHRS and CDR2 YFSETQ come from the germline V gene. V was pared by 0 bases and J by 5 bases, with 12 bases between. This CDR3 has 15 residues. TCRdb's table, derived via immunoSEQ multiplex PCR, lists solely in-frame clones and lacks some. The sample carries 250,000 to 300,000 clones, roughly 89% recorded once. The sample comprised PBMCs. The source is a woman aged 18 to 35 in good health and CMV-seronegative. The chain links TRBV5-1 to TRBJ1-5; no firm D call. CDR3: CASSLAAGPDQPQHF. As DNA, the CDR3 is TGCGCCAGCAGCTTGGCCGCGGGTCCGGATCAGCCCCAGCATTTT.